Presented here are 8 T cell receptor beta chains from one specimen sequenced in a study of T cell clonotyping in hematopoietic cell transplantation. TCRdb's copy holds only in-frame clones and misses some; the assay was immunoSEQ multiplex PCR. This table has roughly 29,000 clones, about 94% appearing once. Here the sequenced sample was PBMCs, taken 100 days after allogeneic stem cell transplant. These receptors were taken from a female patient in her 50s who had an allogeneic stem cell transplant from a related donor, so the T cells may come from the graft donor. Some clones in this sample may be carry-over from other donors' samples.

The V and J genes are TRBV20-1 and TRBJ1-1, with 7 bases that match TRBD1. J was trimmed by 11 bases and V by 2 bases; bases with no gene match: 5. Per germline, CDR1 DFQATT and CDR2 SNEGSKA (reference sequence). CDR3 length: 11 residues. DNA for the CDR3: TGCAGTGCTAGACTACAGGGGAGGGCTTTCTTT. The encoded protein is CSARLQGRAFF.

The CDR3: CAFRAPGNTGELFF. CDR3 nucleotides: TGTGCCTTCAGGGCCCCGGGGAACACCGGGGAGCTGTTTTTT. The genes are TRBV30 and TRBJ2-2; tentative D call: TRBD1 (5 bases). Germline lookup yields CDR1 GTSNPN and CDR2 SVGIG (reference sequence). Deletions cut 7 bases from V and 1 base from J, with 13 bases between. The CDR3 is 14 residues long.

This clone was recorded once. The chain uses TRBV27 and TRBJ2-5, with 14 bases lining up with TRBD2. The germline V gene has CDR1 MNHEY and CDR2 SMNVEV (reference sequence). The CDR3 totals 17 residues. The ends lost 5 bases at V and 4 bases at J; junction bases unmatched: 9. The CDR3 is CASSRGLAGVLGETQYF. CDR3 DNA sequence: TGTGCCAGCAGTAGGGGACTAGCGGGGGTACTCGGAGAGACCCAGTACTTC.

The rearrangement joins TRBV11-2 to TRBJ2-7; TRBD1 agrees at 7 bases. With V trimmed by 4 bases and J by 2 bases, 14 bases remained unmatched. The CDR3 covers 17 residues. Germline loops: CDR1 SGHAT, CDR2 FQNNGV. This CDR3 reads CASSSYPERDRAYEQYF. As DNA, the CDR3 is TGTGCCAGCAGCTCCTACCCCGAAAGGGACAGAGCCTACGAGCAGTACTTC.

The rearrangement uses TRBV5-1 and TRBJ2-2, with D possibly being TRBD1 (6 bases). This CDR3 comprises 15 residues. V lost 7 bases and J 1 base, leaving 14 bases between the germline ends. Germline CDR1 and CDR2: SGHRS and YFSETQ. The CDR3 reads CASSYSGQNTGELFF. The CDR3 nucleotides read TGCGCCAGCTCATACTCGGGACAGAACACCGGGGAGCTGTTTTTT. Supplemented by reference TRBV5-1 and TRBJ2-2, the full variable domain reads KAGVTQTPRYLIKTRGQQVTLSCSPISGHRSVSWYQQTPGQGLQFLFEYFSETQRNKGNFPGRFSGRQFSNSRSEMNVSTLELGDSALYLCASSYSGQNTGELFFGEGSRLTVL.

The chain joins TRBV5-1 to TRBJ2-2; 8 bases match TRBD2. The CDR3 length is 16 residues. After removal of 1 base from V and 1 base from J, the junction contained 3 bases not matched to a gene. Germline CDR1 and CDR2: SGHRS and YFSETQ. This chain's CDR3 is CASSLLAGQNTGELFF. For the CDR3, the DNA is TGCGCCAGCAGCTTGTTAGCGGGGCAGAACACCGGGGAGCTGTTTTTT.

The gene calls are TRBV7-7 and TRBJ1-1; D is ambiguous. Germline V gene sequence: CDR1 SSHAT, CDR2 FNYEAQ (reference sequence). The germline V and J ends were trimmed by 5 bases and 0 bases, with 13 bases remaining between them. The CDR3 loop spans 15 amino acids. CDR3 nucleotides: TGTGCCAGCAGCCCCCATTTCGGCCTGAACACTGAAGCTTTCTTT. It translates to CASSPHFGLNTEAFF. Full variable domain (outside the CDR3, taken from reference TRBV7-7 and TRBJ1-1): GAGVSQSPRYKVTKRGQDVTLRCDPISSHATLYWYQQALGQGPEFLTYFNYEAQPDKSGLPSDRFSAERPEGSISTLTIQRTEQRDSAMYRCASSPHFGLNTEAFFGQGTRLTVV.

The chain combines TRBV25-1 with TRBJ2-1, with a tentative D call TRBD1 (6 bases). V was pared by 8 bases and J by 7 bases, with 15 bases between. This CDR3 spans 13 amino acids. Germline CDR1 MGHDK, CDR2 SYGVNS. CDR3 sequence: CASCLRGMNEQFF. The CDR3 region has the DNA TGTGCCAGCTGCTTGAGGGGGATGAATGAGCAGTTCTTC.